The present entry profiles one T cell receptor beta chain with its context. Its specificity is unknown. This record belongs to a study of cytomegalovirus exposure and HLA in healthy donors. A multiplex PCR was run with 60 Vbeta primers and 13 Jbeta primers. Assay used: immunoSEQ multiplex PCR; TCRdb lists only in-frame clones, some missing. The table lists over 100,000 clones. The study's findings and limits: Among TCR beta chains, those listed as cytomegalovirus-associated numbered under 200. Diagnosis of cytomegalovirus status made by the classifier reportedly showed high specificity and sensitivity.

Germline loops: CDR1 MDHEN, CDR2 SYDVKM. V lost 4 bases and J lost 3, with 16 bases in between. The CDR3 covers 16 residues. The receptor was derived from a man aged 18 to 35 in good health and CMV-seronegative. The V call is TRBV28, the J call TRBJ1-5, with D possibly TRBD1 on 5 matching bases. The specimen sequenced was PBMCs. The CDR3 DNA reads TGTGCCAGCAGTTGGGGGACCGGGAGGTACAATCAGCCCCAGCATTTT. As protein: CASSWGTGRYNQPQHF.